Listed below are T cell receptor beta chains from one sample, sequenced in a study of metastatic and nonmetastatic thyroid tumors. MiXCR reprocessed the PCR reads for TCRdb. The table includes about 93,000 clones, 12% detected once. Sequencing was performed on blood. Every receptor here comes from a female donor with papillary thyroid cancer or a benign thyroid nodule (not recorded which). Some clones in this sample may be carry-over from other donors' samples. Each CDR3 is given with its conserved first and last residue. A D gene is named only where the DNA matches it firmly. Clone size is given for some rows only: seen once, a few or many times, or a class if the clone is expanded.

TRBJ1-2	TRBV7-6	NA	NA	TGTGCTAGCAGCAGAGAGGGAGGCATACAGGGTGATAAGGGCTATGGCTACACCTTC	CASSREGGIQGDKGYGYTF
TRBJ1-2	TRBV5-4	many	NA	TGTGCCAGCAGCATGGGCCCTGGGAACTATGGCTACACCTTC	CASSMGPGNYGYTF
TRBJ2-3	TRBV5-4	NA	TRBD2	TGTGCCAGCAGCCCCTGGACTAGCGGGAGTGATACACAGTATTTT	CASSPWTSGSDTQYF
TRBJ2-5	TRBV7-6	many	NA	TGTGCCAGCAGCTTAGCCCCGAGTGACTACATACAAGAGACCCAGTACTTC	CASSLAPSDYIQETQYF
TRBJ2-3	TRBV29-1	NA	NA	TGCAGCGTTGGCTACATGGTCGGCGCAGATACGCAGTATTTT	CSVGYMVGADTQYF
TRBJ1-2	TRBV7-2	many	TRBD1	TGTGCCAGCAGCTTAGACAGGGGGCAAGGCTATGGCTACACCTTC	CASSLDRGQGYGYTF
TRBJ1-5	TRBV27	few	NA	TGTGCCAGCAGTCTCGGATATAGCAATCAGCCCCAGCATTTT	CASSLGYSNQPQHF
TRBJ2-4	TRBV6-2/TRBV6-3	many	NA	TGTGCCAGCAGGGGCGGGGCGGAAAACATTCAGTACTTC	CASRGGAENIQYF
TRBJ2-3	TRBV6-1	many	NA	TGTGCCAGCAGTGAACGTGGGGGCGTCTCAGATACGCAGTATTTT	CASSERGGVSDTQYF
TRBJ2-1	TRBV27	many	TRBD2	TGTGCCAGCAGTTTATCGGGGAGGGCCTCTGAGCAGTTCTTC	CASSLSGRASEQFF
TRBJ1-3	TRBV6-1	few	NA	TGTGCCAGCATTCTAGGGGGGGCTGGAAACACCATATATTTT	CASILGGAGNTIYF
TRBJ2-3	TRBV12-3/TRBV12-4	many	NA	TGTGCCAGCAGCCAGGGTACAGATACGCAGTATTTT	CASSQGTDTQYF
TRBJ2-3	TRBV2	many	TRBD1	TGTGCCAGCAGTCCAGGGGGCGCGGGCACAGATACGCAGTATTTT	CASSPGGAGTDTQYF
TRBJ2-7	TRBV20-1	medium-sized	TRBD2	TGCAGTGCTAGAGGGGGCCTCGGACTAGTTATTTCCGAGGAGCAGTACTTC	CSARGGLGLVISEEQYF
TRBJ2-7	TRBV12-3/TRBV12-4	many	TRBD2	TGTGCCAGCAGTTCCGGGACTAGCTACAACGAGCAGTACTTC	CASSSGTSYNEQYF
TRBJ1-1	TRBV7-9	many	NA	TGTGCCAGCAGCTTAGCAATAGGGGCGAACACTGAAGCTTTCTTT	CASSLAIGANTEAFF
TRBJ2-1	TRBV9	many	NA	TGTGCCAGCAGCACAGACCCCGGCAATGAGCAGTTCTTC	CASSTDPGNEQFF